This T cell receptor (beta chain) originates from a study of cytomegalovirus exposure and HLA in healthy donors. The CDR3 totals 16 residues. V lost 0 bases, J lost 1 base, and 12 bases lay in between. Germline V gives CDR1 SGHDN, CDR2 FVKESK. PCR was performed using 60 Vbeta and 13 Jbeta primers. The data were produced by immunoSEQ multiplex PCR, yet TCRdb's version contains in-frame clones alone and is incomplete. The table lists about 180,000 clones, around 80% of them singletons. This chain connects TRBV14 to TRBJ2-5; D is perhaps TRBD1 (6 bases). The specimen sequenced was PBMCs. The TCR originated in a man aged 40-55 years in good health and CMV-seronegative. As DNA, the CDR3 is TGTGCCAGCAGCCAAGAAGGGGGACAAATCCAAGAGACCCAGTACTTC. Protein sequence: CASSQEGGQIQETQYF.